The table lists the clone carrying this TCR beta chain with a count of one. Its specificity is unknown. The assay was immunoSEQ multiplex PCR, and TCRdb's table has in-frame clones only and misses some. The repertoire holds about 12,000 clones, with about 90% as singletons. The tumor samples were collected prior to definitive surgery or chemotherapy. This sample is part of a study of high-grade serous ovarian cancer treatment subgroups. Across the study: On average, around 15,000 reads and several thousand unique TCR beta rearrangements were obtained per sample. Study findings and constraints: TCR clonal relatedness correlated positively with neoantigen level. Same-patient tumor repertoires overlapped at roughly 0.11 to 0.79; different patients barely overlapped.

CDR1 and CDR2 (germline): SGHDT, YYEEEE. V was pared by 4 bases and J by 0 bases, with 16 bases of the junction left unmatched. The length of the CDR3 is 19 residues. The chain joins TRBV5-6 to TRBJ1-3, with 7 bases lining up with TRBD1. This sequence originates from a human donor with high-grade serous ovarian cancer. The source material was tumor tissue. For the CDR3, the DNA is TGTGCCAGCAGCAGGATTCGGACAGGATTAACAAGCTCTGGAAACACCATATATTTT. It is translated as CASSRIRTGLTSSGNTIYF.